This is a list of T cell receptor beta chains from one sample in a study of read filtering for tumor transcriptome and immune sequencing. Each CDR3 protein is one row after TCRdb ran MiXCR on the reads. The sample holds 60,000 to 75,000 distinct CDR3 sequences, roughly a fifth seen once. The sequenced sample was a population of CD138-negative cells sorted from bone marrow. Receptor source: a donor at least 40 years old with multiple myeloma. Both conserved end residues are part of each CDR3. The order of the fields is clone size, J gene, D gene, V gene, CDR3 protein, CDR3 DNA. The D gene is left open where the match is weak. Rows may omit the clone size; those that give it use once, few, many or a size class.

-,TRBJ2-2,TRBD1,TRBV2,CASSEAPAGTVTGELFF,TGTGCCAGCAGTGAAGCGCCCGCCGGGACAGTCACCGGGGAGCTGTTTTTT
many,TRBJ1-1,-,TRBV5-1,CASSWGPGQVNTEAFF,TGCGCCAGCAGCTGGGGGCCAGGGCAGGTGAACACTGAAGCTTTCTTT
many,TRBJ2-5,-,TRBV29-1,CSVDQSPETQYF,TGCAGCGTTGACCAGTCCCCCGAGACCCAGTACTTC
many,TRBJ1-5,-,TRBV12-3/TRBV12-4,CASSSGSNQPQHF,TGTGCCAGCAGTTCCGGTAGCAATCAGCCCCAGCATTTT
many,TRBJ2-3,-,TRBV15,CATSRDRSPDTQYF,TGTGCCACCAGCAGAGATAGGTCCCCAGATACGCAGTATTTT
medium-sized,TRBJ2-1,TRBD2,TRBV20-1,CSARDEEGLAHDNEQFF,TGCAGTGCTAGAGACGAAGAGGGACTAGCTCACGACAATGAGCAGTTCTTC
few,TRBJ2-5,TRBD1,TRBV5-1,CASSLGTGDETQYF,TGCGCCAGCAGCTTGGGGACAGGGGACGAGACCCAGTACTTC
many,TRBJ2-3,TRBD2,TRBV2,CASRSGAVRDTQYF,TGTGCCAGCAGGAGCGGGGCGGTGAGGGATACGCAGTATTTT
many,TRBJ2-1,TRBD2,TRBV20-1,CSAQLAGGWDEQFF,TGCAGTGCTCAACTAGCGGGAGGCTGGGATGAGCAGTTCTTC
-,TRBJ2-1,TRBD2,TRBV3-1,CASSHPLGGRTYNEQFF,TGTGCCAGCAGCCATCCCTTGGGCGGGAGGACCTACAATGAGCAGTTCTTC
few,TRBJ2-5,-,TRBV7-8,CASSLLGGGRETQYF,TGTGCCAGCAGCTTATTGGGGGGGGGCCGCGAGACCCAGTACTTC
many,TRBJ2-1,TRBD1,TRBV6-1,CASSEDRNNEQFF,TGTGCCAGCAGTGAGGACAGGAACAATGAGCAGTTCTTC
once,TRBJ2-5,-,TRBV7-7,CASSLPGPQGTQYF,TGTGCTAGTAGCTTGCCAGGGCCCCAGGGGACCCAGTACTTC
many,TRBJ2-1,TRBD1,TRBV29-1,CSVETWTGKNNEQFF,TGCAGCGTTGAAACCTGGACAGGGAAGAACAATGAGCAGTTCTTC
many,TRBJ2-1,-,TRBV5-1,CASSPAGTAYNEQFF,TGCGCCAGCAGCCCGGCCGGGACTGCCTACAATGAGCAGTTCTTC
many,TRBJ1-1,-,TRBV20-1,CSARGSYKNTEAFF,TGCAGTGCTAGAGGGTCTTATAAAAACACTGAAGCTTTCTTT
many,TRBJ2-7,TRBD1,TRBV6-1,CASSLGQGRGQYF,TGTGCCAGCAGCCTTGGACAGGGCCGAGGGCAGTACTTC
few,TRBJ1-6,-,TRBV20-1,CSAKDSGSSYNSPLHF,TGCAGTGCAAAAGACAGCGGTAGCTCCTATAATTCACCCCTCCACTTT
-,TRBJ1-1,-,TRBV19,CASSILSGTGNTEAFF,TGTGCCAGTAGTATTCTCTCCGGGACTGGGAACACTGAAGCTTTCTTT
many,TRBJ2-3,-,TRBV6-2/TRBV6-3,CASGLEPDTQYF,TGTGCCAGCGGGCTAGAACCAGATACGCAGTATTTT
many,TRBJ2-5,-,TRBV3-1,CASSPFWAAGQETQYF,TGTGCCAGCAGCCCCTTCTGGGCGGCGGGACAAGAGACCCAGTACTTC
-,TRBJ2-5,TRBD1,TRBV5-4,CASSLMVTGGETQYF,TGTGCCAGCAGCTTGATGGTGACAGGGGGAGAGACCCAGTACTTC
many,TRBJ2-2,-,TRBV30,CAWSVYGSYTGELFF,TGTGCCTGGAGTGTATACGGGAGTTACACCGGGGAGCTGTTTTTT
many,TRBJ2-1,TRBD1,TRBV6-5,CASSKGLGQGHNEQFF,TGTGCCAGCAGTAAAGGGTTGGGACAGGGCCACAATGAGCAGTTCTTC
many,TRBJ2-2,TRBD1,TRBV6-1,CASRQGHTGELFF,TGTGCCAGCAGACAGGGGCACACCGGGGAGCTGTTTTTT